The rows below give T cell receptor beta chains drawn from one sample of a study of shared clonotypes between healthy human individuals. Produced via immunoSEQ multiplex PCR; TCRdb's table is partial and in-frame only. This sample has roughly 510,000 clones, with roughly 79% found just once. The sequenced sample was PBMCs. The receptor set was obtained from a middle-aged woman in good health. Some clones in this sample may be carry-over from other donors' samples. CDR3s include the opening cysteine and the closing phenylalanine or tryptophan. D genes are given only for firm matches. Rows may omit the clone size; those that give it use once, few, many or a size class.

abundance,d_gene,v_gene,j_gene,CDR3nt,CDR3aa
-,TRBD1,TRBV7-3,TRBJ2-6,TGTGCCAGCAGCTTATGGGGACAGGGGTCTGGGGCCAACGTCCTGACTTTC,CASSLWGQGSGANVLTF
-,-,TRBV10-3,TRBJ2-5,TGTGCCATCAGTGACTCTCTCTCGGCGGCGGCCCAGTACTTC,CAISDSLSAAAQYF
-,TRBD2,TRBV7-6,TRBJ2-7,TGTGCCAGCAGCCCCCGGACTAGATCCTACGAGCAGTACTTC,CASSPRTRSYEQYF
-,TRBD2,TRBV10-3,TRBJ2-3,TGTGCCATCAGTGATACGAGACTAGCGGGAGTCACAGATACGCAGTATTTT,CAISDTRLAGVTDTQYF
-,TRBD2,TRBV7-3,TRBJ2-2,TGTGCCAGCAGCCCCATCGGGAGGACTAATGGGGAGCTGTTTTTT,CASSPIGRTNGELFF
-,TRBD1,TRBV2,TRBJ2-3,TGTGCCAGCAGTGGGGACAGGGGGCGGGATACGCAGTATTTT,CASSGDRGRDTQYF
-,TRBD1,TRBV2,TRBJ2-5,TGTGCCAGCAGGAGCCCCGGGACAGGCCGCACTGGGGAGACCCAGTACTTC,CASRSPGTGRTGETQYF
-,TRBD1,TRBV29-1,TRBJ2-7,TGCAGCGTTGAAGTGAGGGACAGGGGTACCTACGAGCAGTACTTC,CSVEVRDRGTYEQYF
-,-,TRBV2,TRBJ1-1,TGTGCCAGCAGCGACAGCCTGAACACTGAAGCTTTCTTT,CASSDSLNTEAFF
-,TRBD2,TRBV2,TRBJ2-1,TGTGCCAGCAGAAGCAAGGTGGGACTAGCGGGAGAGAGGCGGTCGTACAATGAGCAGTTCTTC,CASRSKVGLAGERRSYNEQFF
-,-,TRBV11-2,TRBJ2-3,TGTGCCAGCAGCTCGCGCTGGTCAGCGGTATCAGATACGCAGTATTTT,CASSSRWSAVSDTQYF
-,-,TRBV30,TRBJ2-7,TGTGCCTGGAGGCTACTATCCAGGGAGCAGTACTTC,CAWRLLSREQYF
-,-,TRBV14,TRBJ2-3,TGTGCCAGCAGCCGGAGTAGGGGAAATACGCAGTATTTT,CASSRSRGNTQYF
-,-,TRBV19,TRBJ2-7,TGTGCCAGTACTACGGGCAACTCCTACGAGCAGTACTTC,CASTTGNSYEQYF
-,TRBD2,TRBV30,TRBJ2-3,TGTGCAGCTAGCGGGGTCACTACGCAGTATTTT,CAASGVTTQYF
-,-,TRBV5-1,TRBJ2-3,TGCGCCAGCAGCTTGGAGGGGTCAGATACGCAGTATTTT,CASSLEGSDTQYF
-,-,TRBV11-2,TRBJ2-1,TGTGCCAGCAGCTTCCCCGCCCTTGAAGGTCGGCAGTTCTTC,CASSFPALEGRQFF
-,TRBD2,TRBV2,TRBJ2-1,TGTGCCAGCGAACCAGCGGGAGTTTTCGATGAGCAGTTCTTC,CASEPAGVFDEQFF
-,-,TRBV7-9,TRBJ1-2,TGTGCCAGCAGCCCTCGGGCTGACTGGGACTATGGCTACACCTTC,CASSPRADWDYGYTF
-,-,TRBV5-1,TRBJ2-1,TGCGCCAGCAGCCAAGGACATGCGGATGAGCAGTTCTTC,CASSQGHADEQFF
-,-,TRBV14,TRBJ2-4,TGTGCCAGCAGCCAACGTCATAGCGGACTAATAGCCAAAAACATTCAGTACTTC,CASSQRHSGLIAKNIQYF
-,-,TRBV15,TRBJ1-4,TGTGCCACCAGCAGGGCTTCAAAACTGTTTTTT,CATSRASKLFF
-,-,TRBV4-3,TRBJ2-2,TGCGCCAGCAGCCAAGAGCCCGGGACTGGCAACACCGGGGAGCTGTTTTTT,CASSQEPGTGNTGELFF
-,TRBD2,TRBV2,TRBJ2-1,TGTGCCAGCAGTGCGCTAGCGGGAGTGATTAATGAGCAGTTCTTC,CASSALAGVINEQFF
-,TRBD1,TRBV7-9,TRBJ1-1,TGTGCCAGCAGCTTAGCGGGACAGGGGGCTGTGTGGGGTAACACTGAAGCTTTCTTT,CASSLAGQGAVWGNTEAFF
-,TRBD1,TRBV14,TRBJ1-1,TGTGCCAGCAGCCAGGCCGGGACAGGGCCGAACACTGAAGCTTTCTTT,CASSQAGTGPNTEAFF
once,-,TRBV7-8,TRBJ2-3,TGTGCCAGCAGCTTGGGCAGGCGCACAGATACGCAGTATTTT,CASSLGRRTDTQYF
many,-,TRBV9,TRBJ2-3,TGTGCCAGCAGCGCCCGCACAGATACGCAGTATTTT,CASSARTDTQYF
-,TRBD1,TRBV5-1,TRBJ2-5,TGCGCCAGCAGCTTAAACGCAGCCGGGACAGGCCAAGAGACCCAGTACTTC,CASSLNAAGTGQETQYF
-,-,TRBV5-1,TRBJ2-5,TGCGCCAGCAGCAAGGACACTAAAGAGACCCAGTACTTC,CASSKDTKETQYF
-,TRBD2,TRBV7-9,TRBJ2-5,TGTGCCAGCAGCTTGGCTAGCGGGAGGGGAGAGACCCAGTACTTC,CASSLASGRGETQYF
once,TRBD2,TRBV28,TRBJ2-1,TGTGCCAGCAGTGTAGCGGGAGGCTCCTACAATGAGCAGTTCTTC,CASSVAGGSYNEQFF
-,TRBD2,TRBV27,TRBJ2-7,TGTGCCAGCGGCCTTAGCGGGAGGTTGTACGAGCAGTACTTC,CASGLSGRLYEQYF
-,TRBD2,TRBV27,TRBJ2-2,TGTGCCAGCAGTTTAAGCGGGGCCGGGGAGCTGTTTTTT,CASSLSGAGELFF
-,-,TRBV29-1,TRBJ2-3,TGCAGCGTTGAAGGGGGCCTGCCAGTTCGGAATACGCAGTATTTT,CSVEGGLPVRNTQYF
-,-,TRBV10-3,TRBJ2-2,TGTGCCATCAGATTCGACAGCCCGGTACCCAACACCGGGGAGCTGTTTTTT,CAIRFDSPVPNTGELFF
-,TRBD1,TRBV5-4,TRBJ1-4,TGTGCCAGCAGCTGGGGACAGGGGGCAGGAGAAAAACTGTTTTTT,CASSWGQGAGEKLFF
-,-,TRBV2,TRBJ1-5,TGTGCCAGCAGGCAGGGGCACGGGCAGCCCCAGCATTTT,CASRQGHGQPQHF
-,TRBD2,TRBV7-3,TRBJ2-1,TGTGCCAGCAGCTTAACGACTAGCGTGGGAAATGAGCAGTTCTTC,CASSLTTSVGNEQFF
-,TRBD2,TRBV12-5,TRBJ2-1,TGTGCTAGTGGGCCTAGCGGGAGTAAAGAGCAGTTCTTC,CASGPSGSKEQFF
-,-,TRBV29-1,TRBJ1-3,TGCAGCGGGATGACAGGAAACACCATATATTTT,CSGMTGNTIYF
-,TRBD2,TRBV5-1,TRBJ2-5,TGCGCCAGCAGCTTGGCCCCATTGGCGGGAGAAGAGACCCAGTACTTC,CASSLAPLAGEETQYF
-,-,TRBV27,TRBJ1-1,TGTGCCAGCTCTAGGGACACTGAAGCTTTCTTT,CASSRDTEAFF
-,TRBD2,TRBV18,TRBJ2-1,TGTGCCAGCTCACCACCTACTAGCGGTTACAATGAGCAGTTCTTC,CASSPPTSGYNEQFF
-,-,TRBV27,TRBJ2-3,TGTGCCAGCAACCGGACTTGTACAGATACGCAGTATTTT,CASNRTCTDTQYF
-,-,TRBV19,TRBJ2-7,TGTGCCAGTAGTATAAAGGCGGGACATTCCTACGAGCAGTACTTC,CASSIKAGHSYEQYF
few,-,TRBV7-9,TRBJ1-1,TGTGCCAGCAGCTTAGACCCAGGGGACGGCACTGAAGCTTTCTTT,CASSLDPGDGTEAFF
-,-,TRBV7-2,TRBJ1-5,TGTGCCAGCAGTCCGCCTGGTGGTAGCAATCAGCCCCAGCATTTT,CASSPPGGSNQPQHF
many,-,TRBV6-4,TRBJ2-3,TGTGCCAGCAGTGAGGGGGGCGGGAGCGGTGCAGATACGCAGTATTTT,CASSEGGGSGADTQYF